The 28 T cell receptor beta chains below come from one sample, sequenced in a study of T cell repertoires in cytomegalovirus infection. TCRdb passed the reads through MiXCR, listing each CDR3 protein once. This table has approximately 320,000 distinct CDR3 sequences, more than 8% appearing once. Specimen: PBMCs. The receptors stem from a human donor in good health (CMV status not recorded). Some clones in this sample may be carry-over from other donors' samples.

The V call is TRBV6-1, the J call TRBJ2-7; D is unclear. Germline V gives CDR1 MNHNS, CDR2 SASEGT. There are 14 residues in the CDR3. Trimming left V 5 bases short and J 0 bases short, with 11 bases between. The CDR3 DNA is TGTGCCAGCAGTTACGACTCGTTCTCCTACGAGCAGTACTTC. Its protein product is CASSYDSFSYEQYF.

This clonotype was found a few times. CDR3 in DNA: TGTGCCTGGGTCCACAGGCCCTCTGGAAACACCATATATTTT. Encoded protein: CAWVHRPSGNTIYF. The V gene is TRBV30, the J gene TRBJ1-3; TRBD1 is a possible D gene (5 bases). Germline lookup yields CDR1 GTSNPN and CDR2 SVGIG (reference sequence). There are 14 residues in the CDR3. The ends were cut back, 5 bases at V and 0 bases at J, with 11 bases in the middle. Supplemented by reference TRBV30 and TRBJ1-3, the full variable domain reads SQTIHQWPATLVQPVGSPLSLECTVEGTSNPNLYWYRQAAGRGLQLLFYSVGIGQISSEVPQNLSASRPQDRQFILSSKKLLLSDSGFYLCAWVHRPSGNTIYFGEGSWLTVV.

This clonotype was seen ten or more times. This chain links TRBV28 with TRBJ2-5; 9 positions agree with TRBD1. This CDR3 is built from 14 residues. Germline-derived CDR1 and CDR2 are MDHEN and SYDVKM. J was trimmed by 4 bases and V by 8 bases; bases with no gene match: 8. CDR3: CASRDRARGETQYF. The DNA of the CDR3 is TGTGCCAGCCGGGACAGGGCCAGGGGAGAGACCCAGTACTTC.

This rearrangement joins TRBV5-6 to TRBJ2-7; D is perhaps TRBD1 (6 bases). The V gene lost 3 bases and the J gene lost 3 bases, with 7 bases spanning the gap. CDR1 is SGHDT and CDR2 is YYEEEE in the germline V gene. The CDR3 is made up of 12 amino acids. CDR3 nucleotides: TGTGCCAGCAGCTGGGACAACTACGAGCAGTACTTC. It encodes CASSWDNYEQYF.

This clonotype was observed at least ten times. The chain links TRBV6-2 or TRBV6-3 to TRBJ2-2; D possibly corresponds to TRBD1 (6 bases). This CDR3 has 15 amino acids. CDR1 MNHEY and CDR2 SVGEGT come from the germline V gene. Trimming shortened V by 8 bases and J by 2 bases, and 15 bases separated the two germline ends. CDR3 bases: TGTGCCAGCGGCCGACCGGGACAAAACACCGGGGAGCTGTTTTTT. It specifies CASGRPGQNTGELFF.

In this sample, this clonotype turned up a few times. The chain recombines TRBV20-1 with TRBJ2-3, with TRBD1 matching over 11 bases. The CDR3 loop spans 15 amino acids. Germline lookup yields CDR1 DFQATT and CDR2 SNEGSKA (reference sequence). The junction had 4 bases not matched to a gene; V was cut back by 1 base and J by 4 bases. The CDR3 coding sequence is TGCAGTGCTAGAGGATGGGGACAGGGGGCAGATACGCAGTATTTT. It yields the protein CSARGWGQGADTQYF.

This clonotype was seen ten or more times. This sequence joins TRBV7-2 and TRBJ1-1, with D hard to call. The CDR3 sequence is 14 residues long. V lost 5 bases, J lost 4 bases, and 14 bases lay in between. Germline V gene lookup returns CDR1 SGHTA and CDR2 FQGNSA. CDR3 protein: CASSPSPAVTEAFF. The DNA of the CDR3 is TGTGCCAGCAGCCCCAGCCCGGCGGTCACTGAAGCTTTCTTT.

This clonotype was recorded a few times. The chain recombines TRBV7-2 with TRBJ1-2; D remains ambiguous. Between the trimmed V and J ends, which lost 1 base and 8 bases, there was a span of 11 bases. Germline CDR1 is SGHTA and CDR2 is FQGNSA. The CDR3 covers 13 residues. The CDR3 loop is CASSLDRREGYTF. The CDR3 nucleotides read TGTGCCAGCAGCTTAGATCGGCGGGAAGGCTACACCTTC.

This clonotype has more than one count but fewer than ten. This chain joins TRBV4-1 and TRBJ1-2; D is undetermined. The ends were cut back, 4 bases at V and 2 bases at J, with 14 bases in the middle. CDR1 is MGHRA, CDR2 YSYEKL, per germline. This CDR3 is built from 15 residues. The chain's CDR3 is CASSPRLKGNYGYTF. The CDR3 region has the DNA TGCGCCAGCAGCCCAAGATTAAAGGGAAACTATGGCTACACCTTC.

In its sample, this clonotype was seen a few times. The CDR3 protein is CASNPTRGNEQFF. CDR3 sequence (DNA): TGTGCCAGCAATCCGACTAGGGGCAATGAGCAGTTCTTC. This rearrangement joins TRBV2 to TRBJ2-1; a weak D match, TRBD2 (6 bases). This CDR3 is built from 13 residues. Trimming stripped 7 bases from V and 6 bases from J, with 13 bases between. The germline CDR1 and CDR2 sequences are SNHLY and FYNNEI.

This clonotype was observed a few times. J is TRBJ1-4 and V is TRBV27, with a tentative D call TRBD1 (6 bases). The germline gives CDR1 MNHEY, CDR2 SMNVEV (reference sequence). V shed 10 bases and J shed 8 bases, with 20 bases lying between them. The CDR3 consists of 14 residues. As DNA, the CDR3 is TGTGCCACCGGGGGGGCATTCGGGAGGGAAAAACTGTTTTTT. Amino acid sequence: CATGGAFGREKLFF.

The rearrangement joins TRBV29-1 to TRBJ1-1; D is unresolved. CDR1 and CDR2 from the germline V gene are SQVTM and ANQGSEA. CDR3 length equals 14 residues. Deletions cut 5 bases from V and 4 bases from J, with 17 bases between. The CDR3 coding sequence is TGCAGCGTTTTCCGGACGGGCCGGATCACTGAAGCTTTCTTT. Its translation is CSVFRTGRITEAFF.

This clonotype showed up just a few times. The chain uses TRBV6-2 or TRBV6-3 and TRBJ1-3; TRBD1 aligns across 8 bases. CDR3 length: 19 amino acids. With 0 bases clipped from V and 0 bases from J, the junction kept 10 bases outside the gene matches. Germline assignment: CDR1 MNHEY and CDR2 SVGEGT. The CDR3 DNA reads as TGTGCCAGCAGTTACTCATTCCGGGACAGGACTTACTCTGGAAACACCATATATTTT. Amino acids: CASSYSFRDRTYSGNTIYF.

This clonotype was observed at least ten times. The CDR3 here is CASILPPGENRAGELFF. The CDR3, as DNA: TGTGCCAGTATCCTCCCGCCAGGGGAAAATCGGGCCGGGGAGCTGTTTTTT. This chain uses TRBV19 with TRBJ2-2; D is possibly TRBD1 (6 bases). V gave up 7 bases and J gave up 6 bases, with 24 bases separating them. Per the germline V gene, CDR1 is LNHDA and CDR2 is SQIVND (reference sequence). The CDR3 sequence is 17 residues long.

The chain carries TRBV12-3 or TRBV12-4 and TRBJ2-2, with D perhaps matching TRBD1 (5 bases). The V end lost 5 bases, the J end lost 2 bases, and 6 bases lay between the germline ends. This CDR3 is 13 amino acids long. CDR3 DNA: TGTGCCAGCAGTGACAGCAACACCGGGGAGCTGTTTTTT. This codes for CASSDSNTGELFF.

This clonotype came up a few times. V is TRBV6-2 or TRBV6-3 and J is TRBJ2-7; no clear D. Trimming removed 3 bases at V and 3 bases at J, with 21 bases between. The CDR3 has 17 residues. The V gene's germline CDR1 is MNHEY and CDR2 SVGEGT. The CDR3 loop is CASSYELEAALDYEQYF. CDR3 DNA sequence: TGTGCCAGCAGTTATGAGTTAGAGGCTGCCCTGGACTACGAGCAGTACTTC.

Points on this clonotype: Given a much more abundant clone one base away, this may be a read error. CDR3 amino acids: CASSPDTDTQYF. The CDR3 DNA reads TGTGCCAGCAGCCCGGACACAGATACGCAGTATTTT. V gene TRBV3-1 combines with J gene TRBJ2-3; D uncertain. Germline V gives CDR1 LGHDT, CDR2 YNNKEL (reference sequence). The V and J ends lost 4 bases and 2 bases respectively, with 4 bases between them. This CDR3 is built from 12 residues.

There are many counts of this clonotype. This chain joins TRBV12-3 or TRBV12-4 and TRBJ2-5; 7 nucleotides align to TRBD2. J lost 2 bases, V lost 0 bases, and 3 bases had no gene match. CDR3 length equals 15 residues. CDR3 DNA sequence: TGTGCCAGCAGTTTAGCCGGGAGGAGACAAGAGACCCAGTACTTC. It is translated as CASSLAGRRQETQYF.

For this clonotype: This may arise from a read error, as a much more abundant clone is one base away. The CDR3 DNA reads as TGTGCCAGCAGCTTAGCGAACAGGGATGGAAACACCATATATTTT. Encoded protein: CASSLANRDGNTIYF. The rearrangement uses TRBV7-9 and TRBJ1-3; a possible D gene is TRBD1 (6 bases). Trimming took off 0 bases at V and 3 bases at J, with 9 bases between the two ends. CDR3 length: 15 residues. Germline-derived CDR1 and CDR2 are SEHNR and FQNEAQ (reference sequence). The variable domain in full, with the rest retrieved from reference TRBV7-9 and TRBJ1-3, is DTGVSQNPRHKITKRGQNVTFRCDPISEHNRLYWYRQTLGQGPEFLTYFQNEAQLEKSRLLSDRFSAERPKGSFSTLEIQRTEQGDSAMYLCASSLANRDGNTIYFGEGSWLTVV.

The rearrangement joins TRBV5-1 to TRBJ1-1; no clear D. The V end lost 1 base, the J end lost 7 bases, and 11 bases lay between the germline ends. The CDR3 length is 13 residues. Germline V gene sequence: CDR1 SGHRS, CDR2 YFSETQ. CDR3 sequence reads: CASSLFGADEAFF. The CDR3 DNA is TGCGCCAGCAGCTTGTTCGGAGCGGATGAAGCTTTCTTT. The entire variable domain, with the rest obtained from reference TRBV5-1 and TRBJ1-1, is as follows: KAGVTQTPRYLIKTRGQQVTLSCSPISGHRSVSWYQQTPGQGLQFLFEYFSETQRNKGNFPGRFSGRQFSNSRSEMNVSTLELGDSALYLCASSLFGADEAFFGQGTRLTVV.

This clonotype occurred many times. V and J are TRBV10-3 and TRBJ2-1; D remains ambiguous. This CDR3 is built from 15 residues. Trimming took 3 bases from V and 6 from J, leaving 15 bases between them. Per the germline V gene, CDR1 is ENHRY and CDR2 is SYGVKD. CDR3 nucleotides: TGTGCCATCAGTGACCCTTTGGACGTCTCCAATGAGCAGTTCTTC. The encoded protein is CAISDPLDVSNEQFF.

This clonotype showed up just a few times. DNA for the CDR3: TGTGCCAGCAGCTCGGTCTGGACGGCACGAAACTATGGCTACACCTTC. This encodes CASSSVWTARNYGYTF. The chain has TRBV6-1 and TRBJ1-2; D unresolved. This CDR3 contains 16 residues. Germline CDR1 MNHNS, CDR2 SASEGT. Trimming stripped 6 bases from V and 2 bases from J, with 19 bases between.

The table lists this clonotype with many counts. This chain joins TRBV28 and TRBJ2-5; possible D gene TRBD2, 6 bases. Trimming took 5 bases from V and 1 from J, leaving 14 bases between them. There are 15 residues in the CDR3. The germline V gene encodes CDR1 MDHEN and CDR2 SYDVKM. CDR3: CASSPPISGQETQYF. The CDR3 DNA is TGTGCCAGCAGTCCCCCTATTAGCGGCCAAGAGACCCAGTACTTC.

In its sample, this clonotype was seen many times. The chain has TRBV7-3 and TRBJ2-3; the match to TRBD2 covers 8 bases. The CDR3 runs to 15 residues. The trim removed 0 bases at V and 6 bases at J, leaving 5 bases unmatched. Germline V gene lookup returns CDR1 SGHTA and CDR2 FQGTGA. Written as DNA, the CDR3 is TGTGCCAGCAGCTTAACCGGGGGGGCCCGCGATACGCAGTATTTT. Its translation: CASSLTGGARDTQYF.

The chain recombines TRBV7-3 with TRBJ2-1; D remains ambiguous. Trimming left V 6 bases short and J 5 bases short, with 17 bases between. The CDR3 runs to 15 residues. Per the germline V gene, CDR1 is SGHTA and CDR2 is FQGTGA. The CDR3, as DNA: TGTGCCAGCAGACGAGACGCGGCGTGGGACAATGAGCAGTTCTTC. Translated, it gives CASRRDAAWDNEQFF.

In its sample, this clonotype was seen many times. This sequence joins TRBV7-6 and TRBJ2-1; D is perhaps TRBD2 (5 bases). This CDR3 is built from 14 residues. Germline-derived CDR1 and CDR2 are SGHVS and FNYEAQ. Trimming left V 4 bases short and J 9 bases short, with 16 bases between. The CDR3 sequence is CASSSLPARAEQFF. CDR3 nucleotide sequence: TGTGCCAGCAGCTCCCTACCCGCGCGGGCTGAGCAGTTCTTC.

This clonotype was seen repeatedly, ten times or more. This rearrangement joins TRBV7-2 to TRBJ2-3; D is unclear. The CDR3 runs 12 residues. CDR1 is SGHTA and CDR2 is FQGNSA in the germline V gene. Deletions cut 0 bases from V and 6 bases from J, with 4 bases between. The CDR3 region is CASSLARDTQYF. CDR3 sequence (DNA): TGTGCCAGCAGCTTAGCGAGGGATACGCAGTATTTT.

This clonotype has a single count. This chain links TRBV29-1 with TRBJ1-1; D call uncertain. In germline, CDR1 is SQVTM, CDR2 ANQGSEA. V was clipped by 0 bases and J by 10 bases, with 6 bases between them. The CDR3 has 10 amino acids. In DNA form, the CDR3 reads TGCAGCGTTGAAGAAAACGGAGCTTTCTTT. As protein: CSVEENGAFF.